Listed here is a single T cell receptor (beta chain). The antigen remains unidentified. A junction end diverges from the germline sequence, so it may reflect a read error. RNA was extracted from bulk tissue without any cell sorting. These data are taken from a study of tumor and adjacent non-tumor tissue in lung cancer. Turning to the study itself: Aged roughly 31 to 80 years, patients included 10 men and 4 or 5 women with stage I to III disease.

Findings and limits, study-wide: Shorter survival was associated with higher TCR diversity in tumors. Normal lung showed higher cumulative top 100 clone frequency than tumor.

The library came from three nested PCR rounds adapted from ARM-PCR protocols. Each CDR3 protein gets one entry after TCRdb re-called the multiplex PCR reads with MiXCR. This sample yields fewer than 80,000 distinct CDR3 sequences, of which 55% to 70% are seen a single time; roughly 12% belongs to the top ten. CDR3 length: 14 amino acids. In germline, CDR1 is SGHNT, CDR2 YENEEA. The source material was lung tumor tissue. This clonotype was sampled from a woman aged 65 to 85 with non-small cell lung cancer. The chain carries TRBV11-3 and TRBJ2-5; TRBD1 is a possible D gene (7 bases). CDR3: CASSLRGRGETQYF. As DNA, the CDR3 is TGTGCCAGCAGCCTCCGGGGCAGGGGGGAGACACAGTACTTC.